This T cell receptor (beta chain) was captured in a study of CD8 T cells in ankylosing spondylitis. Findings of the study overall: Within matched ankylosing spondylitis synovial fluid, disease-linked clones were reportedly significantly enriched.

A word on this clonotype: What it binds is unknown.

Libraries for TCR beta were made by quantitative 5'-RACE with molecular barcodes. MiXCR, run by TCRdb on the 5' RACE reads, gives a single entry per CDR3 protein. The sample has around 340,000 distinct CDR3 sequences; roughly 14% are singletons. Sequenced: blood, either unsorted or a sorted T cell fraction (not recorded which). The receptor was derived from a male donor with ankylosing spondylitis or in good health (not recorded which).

The CDR3 coding sequence is TGTGCTAGTGGTTTGGTACTCCCTGGGTCCTTATCGAACACCGGGGAGCTGTTTTTT. Translating gives CASGLVLPGSLSNTGELFF. This chain connects TRBV12-5 to TRBJ2-2; D gene unclear. The CDR3 covers 19 residues. The germline V and J ends were trimmed by 0 bases and 0 bases, with 17 bases remaining between them. Germline assignment: CDR1 LGHNT and CDR2 FRNRAP.